The 20 T cell receptor beta chains listed next were all sequenced from one sample in a study of shared clonotypes between healthy human individuals. CD8 cells classed as naive were CD45RO-negative and positively selected for CCR7, excluding terminally differentiated effector memory CD45RA+ cells. Clones were read by immunoSEQ multiplex PCR, and TCRdb kept only the in-frame ones, dropping some. The data contain millions of clones, around 96% of them singletons. The specimen was naive CD8+ T cells sorted from blood. The receptors were sampled from a young man in good health.

The chain uses TRBV4-1 and TRBJ1-3; D is possibly TRBD1 (5 bases). The V and J ends lost 5 bases and 0 bases respectively, with 14 bases between them. CDR1 MGHRA and CDR2 YSYEKL come from the germline V gene. The CDR3 consists of 16 residues. CDR3 amino acids: CASSGVGLSSGNTIYF. In DNA, the CDR3 is TGCGCCAGCAGCGGCGTGGGGCTTTCCTCTGGAAACACCATATATTTT.

The rearrangement uses TRBV7-6 and TRBJ2-7, with 8 bases fitting TRBD1. The J segment lost 5 bases and the V segment lost 2 bases, leaving 5 bases of the junction unmatched. Germline CDR1 and CDR2: SGHVS and FNYEAQ. The CDR3 loop spans 14 amino acids. CDR3: CASSLSTGGHEQYF. CDR3 sequence (DNA): TGTGCCAGCAGCTTATCAACAGGGGGTCACGAGCAGTACTTC.

The gene calls are TRBV6-5 and TRBJ2-3; 8 bases are a match to TRBD1. The ends lost 2 bases at V and 4 bases at J; junction bases unmatched: 5. The CDR3 sequence is 15 residues long. Germline values: CDR1 MNHEY, CDR2 SVGAGI. The CDR3 loop is CASSYGTGSPDTQYF. As DNA, the CDR3 is TGTGCCAGCAGTTACGGGACAGGAAGCCCAGATACGCAGTATTTT.

The rearrangement joins TRBV9 to TRBJ2-7; possibly TRBD2 for D (5 bases). Between the trimmed V and J ends, which lost 7 bases and 7 bases, there was a span of 18 bases. The V gene's germline CDR1 is SGDLS and CDR2 YYNGEE. CDR3 length: 13 residues. CDR3 bases: TGTGCCAGCGGGAGACCCAATATTGGAGAGCAGTACTTC. Residues: CASGRPNIGEQYF.

The chain has TRBV13 and TRBJ2-1, with TRBD2 matching 9 bases. Germline values: CDR1 PRHDT, CDR2 FYEKMQ (reference sequence). The CDR3 extends over 17 amino acids. The ends lost 1 base at V and 5 bases at J; junction bases unmatched: 9. The CDR3, as DNA: TGTGCCAGCAGCTTAGCATTGGCGGGAGGGCCCCACAATGAGCAGTTCTTC. The encoded protein is CASSLALAGGPHNEQFF.

The genes are TRBV7-9 and TRBJ2-1; D is ambiguous. The CDR3 loop spans 15 amino acids. CDR1 and CDR2 (germline): SEHNR, FQNEAQ (reference sequence). Trimming removed 1 base at V and 2 bases at J, with 9 bases between. Here the CDR3 reads CASSLEGPPYNEQFF. CDR3 sequence (DNA): TGTGCCAGCAGCTTAGAAGGACCCCCCTACAATGAGCAGTTCTTC.

The chain joins TRBV7-9 to TRBJ1-6; TRBD1 agrees at 8 bases. There are 14 residues in the CDR3. V was pared by 5 bases and J by 10 bases, with 7 bases of the junction left unmatched. The germline gives CDR1 SEHNR, CDR2 FQNEAQ (reference sequence). The CDR3 is CASSATGGESPLHF. The CDR3 DNA reads as TGTGCCAGCAGCGCTACAGGGGGGGAGTCACCCCTCCACTTT.

The V call is TRBV28, the J call TRBJ1-6; possibly TRBD1 for D (5 bases). The V gene's germline CDR1 is MDHEN and CDR2 SYDVKM. The CDR3 covers 15 residues. The ends were cut back, 4 bases at V and 7 bases at J, with 14 bases in the middle. CDR3 coding DNA: TGTGCCAGCAGTTCCTTAGGGGCATCGAATTCACCCCTCCACTTT. Protein: CASSSLGASNSPLHF.

Comment on this clone: An end of the junction does not agree with germline; a read error may underlie this. The V gene is TRBV7-7, the J gene TRBJ2-7; weak D call: TRBD2 (5 bases). The CDR3 has 14 residues. Germline V gene sequence: CDR1 SSHAT, CDR2 FNYEAQ (reference sequence). This CDR3 is CASSEIGLPGEQYF. The CDR3 bases are TGTGCTAGCAGCGAAATAGGACTTCCCGGGGAGCAGTACTTC.

Regarding this clone: Within the sample, other DNA sequences also encode this same CDR3. J is TRBJ2-7 and V is TRBV7-9; D could derive from TRBD1 or TRBD2 (5 bases each). V lost 4 bases and J lost 5, with 18 bases in between. Per germline, CDR1 SEHNR and CDR2 FQNEAQ (reference sequence). The length of the CDR3 is 15 residues. The CDR3 loop is CASSSPGTGSHEQYF. Written as DNA, the CDR3 is TGTGCCAGCAGCTCCCCCGGGACGGGGTCCCACGAGCAGTACTTC.

This rearrangement joins TRBV20-1 to TRBJ1-2; D remains unclear. The V end was cut by 3 bases, the J end by 8 bases, with 7 bases between. The length of the CDR3 is 10 residues. Germline V gives CDR1 DFQATT, CDR2 SNEGSKA (reference sequence). Written as DNA, the CDR3 is TGCAGTGCTAGTGGTAACGGCTACACCTTC. Residues: CSASGNGYTF.

The chain combines TRBV2 with TRBJ2-7; 9 bases match TRBD1. J gave up 0 bases and V 3 bases, and 6 bases lay outside the gene matches. CDR3 size: 16 residues. Germline V lookup: CDR1 SNHLY, CDR2 FYNNEI. Here the CDR3 DNA reads TGTGCCAGCAGTGACGGGGGGACAGGGAGCTCCTACGAGCAGTACTTC. This gives the protein CASSDGGTGSSYEQYF.

As for this clone: This sample also contains other DNA sequences that code for the same CDR3. The rearrangement links TRBV9 to TRBJ2-7; 11 positions match TRBD1. This CDR3 is built from 14 residues. The germline CDR1 and CDR2 sequences are SGDLS and YYNGEE. The J segment lost 4 bases and the V segment lost 2 bases, leaving 2 bases of the junction unmatched. CDR3 amino acids: CASSVGQGEYEQYF. The CDR3 coding sequence is TGTGCCAGCAGCGTGGGACAGGGGGAGTACGAGCAGTACTTC.

V and J are TRBV4-2 and TRBJ2-4; 12 nucleotides match TRBD1. The CDR3 is made up of 19 amino acids. V dropped 1 base and J dropped 1; count of bases not matched to a gene: 8. Looked up from germline, CDR1 is LGHNA and CDR2 is YNFKEQ. Written as DNA, the CDR3 is TGTGCCAGCAGCCAAGTCCCGGGACAGGGGGCGAGGGCCAAAAACATTCAGTACTTC. It codes for CASSQVPGQGARAKNIQYF.

This chain uses TRBV5-1 with TRBJ2-7; 7 bases agree with TRBD2. Germline V gene sequence: CDR1 SGHRS, CDR2 YFSETQ. The CDR3 spans 13 residues. V was clipped by 3 bases and J by 7 bases; unmatched bases: 7. CDR3 bases: TGCGCCAGCAGCTGGGGGTCAGCGGGGGAGCAGTACTTC. Encoded protein: CASSWGSAGEQYF.

This clone was counted once. The chain employs TRBV4-3 and TRBJ2-7; D is possibly TRBD1 (7 bases). The CDR3 has 15 residues. Germline values: CDR1 LGHNA, CDR2 YSLEER. Trimming removed 0 bases at V and 3 bases at J, with 12 bases between. CDR3: CASSQERDSFYEQYF. DNA for the CDR3: TGCGCCAGCAGCCAAGAGCGGGACAGCTTCTACGAGCAGTACTTC.

This clone was counted a single time. V and J are TRBV27 and TRBJ2-7; tentatively, D is TRBD1 or TRBD2 (5 bases each). This CDR3 has 13 amino acids. Looked up from germline, CDR1 is MNHEY and CDR2 is SMNVEV (reference sequence). V gave up 3 bases and J gave up 6 bases, with 12 bases separating them. The DNA for the CDR3 is TGTGCCAGCAGTTTTTCCGGGGCAGGCGAGCAGTACTTC. Amino acids: CASSFSGAGEQYF.

Written as DNA, the CDR3 is TGTGCCAGCAGCCCAAGGGGCAGGGAAACAGATACGCAGTATTTT. This encodes CASSPRGRETDTQYF. The chain recombines TRBV6-1 with TRBJ2-3, with a weak D call TRBD1 (5 bases). The CDR3 is 15 residues long. Germline CDR1 reads MNHNS; CDR2 reads SASEGT. Between the trimmed V and J ends, which lost 6 bases and 3 bases, there was a span of 16 bases.

This rearrangement joins TRBV5-6 to TRBJ2-3; no clear D. The germline V gene has CDR1 SGHDT and CDR2 YYEEEE. V lost 3 bases to trimming and J lost 3 bases, with 8 bases between them. The CDR3 is 13 amino acids. The CDR3 protein is CASSSTWTDTQYF. The CDR3 nucleotides read TGTGCCAGCAGCTCGACTTGGACAGATACGCAGTATTTT.

The chain combines TRBV6-6 with TRBJ1-5; the D gene is possibly TRBD1 (6 bases). CDR1 and CDR2 (germline): MNHNY, SVGAGI (reference sequence). CDR3 length equals 14 residues. Trimming took 8 bases from V and 3 from J, leaving 14 bases between them. The CDR3 is CASDRQGHNQPQHF. CDR3 coding DNA: TGTGCCAGCGATCGGCAGGGGCACAATCAGCCCCAGCATTTT.